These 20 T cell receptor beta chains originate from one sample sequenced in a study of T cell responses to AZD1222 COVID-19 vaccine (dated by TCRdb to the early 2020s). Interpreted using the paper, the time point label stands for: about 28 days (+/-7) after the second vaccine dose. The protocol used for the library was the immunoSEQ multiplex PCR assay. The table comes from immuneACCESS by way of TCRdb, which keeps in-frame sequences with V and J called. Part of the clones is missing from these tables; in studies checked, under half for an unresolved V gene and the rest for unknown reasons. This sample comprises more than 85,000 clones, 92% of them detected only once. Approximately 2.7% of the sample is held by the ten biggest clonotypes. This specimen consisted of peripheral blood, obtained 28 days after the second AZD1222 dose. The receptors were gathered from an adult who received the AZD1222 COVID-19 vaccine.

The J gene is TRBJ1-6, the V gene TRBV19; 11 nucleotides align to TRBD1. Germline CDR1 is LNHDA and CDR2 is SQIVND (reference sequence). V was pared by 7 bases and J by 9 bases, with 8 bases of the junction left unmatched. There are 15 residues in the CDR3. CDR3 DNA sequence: TGTGCCAGTACCCCGGGACAGGGGGTCGGTTCACCCCTCCACTTT. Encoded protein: CASTPGQGVGSPLHF.

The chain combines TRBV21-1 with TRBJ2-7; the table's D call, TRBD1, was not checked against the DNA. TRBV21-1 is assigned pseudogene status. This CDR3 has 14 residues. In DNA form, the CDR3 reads TGTGCCAGCAGCAACGGACAGGGTAATGGGGAGCAGTACTTC. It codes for CASSNGQGNGEQYF.

Here the CDR3 reads CASSRPGTVTDTQYF. As DNA, the CDR3 is TGTGCCAGCAGTAGACCGGGGACAGTTACAGATACGCAGTATTTT. This chain uses TRBV27 with TRBJ2-3; TRBD1 matches at 7 bases. Germline V CDR1 and CDR2: MNHEY, SMNVEV (reference sequence). The V gene end was trimmed by 5 bases and the J gene end by 3 bases; junction bases not matched to a gene: 8. The length of the CDR3 is 15 residues.

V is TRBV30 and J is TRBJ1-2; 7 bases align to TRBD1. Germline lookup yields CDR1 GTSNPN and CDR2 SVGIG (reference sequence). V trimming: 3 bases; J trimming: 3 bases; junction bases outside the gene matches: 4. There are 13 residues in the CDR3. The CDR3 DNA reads TGTGCCTGGAGCAACAGGGGATACTATGGCTACACCTTC. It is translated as CAWSNRGYYGYTF. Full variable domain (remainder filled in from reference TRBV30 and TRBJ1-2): SQTIHQWPATLVQPVGSPLSLECTVEGTSNPNLYWYRQAAGRGLQLLFYSVGIGQISSEVPQNLSASRPQDRQFILSSKKLLLSDSGFYLCAWSNRGYYGYTFGSGTRLTVV.

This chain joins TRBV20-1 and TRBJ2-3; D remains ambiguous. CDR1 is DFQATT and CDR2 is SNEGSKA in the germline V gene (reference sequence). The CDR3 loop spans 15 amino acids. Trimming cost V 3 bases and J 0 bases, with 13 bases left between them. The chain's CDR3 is CSASGTFKSTDTQYF. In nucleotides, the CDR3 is TGCAGTGCTAGTGGAACGTTCAAAAGCACAGATACGCAGTATTTT.

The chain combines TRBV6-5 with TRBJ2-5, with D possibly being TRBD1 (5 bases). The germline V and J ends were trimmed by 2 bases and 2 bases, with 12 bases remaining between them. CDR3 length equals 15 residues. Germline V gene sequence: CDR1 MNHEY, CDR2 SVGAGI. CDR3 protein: CASSYQWTTQETQYF. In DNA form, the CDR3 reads TGTGCCAGCAGTTACCAATGGACAACTCAAGAGACCCAGTACTTC.

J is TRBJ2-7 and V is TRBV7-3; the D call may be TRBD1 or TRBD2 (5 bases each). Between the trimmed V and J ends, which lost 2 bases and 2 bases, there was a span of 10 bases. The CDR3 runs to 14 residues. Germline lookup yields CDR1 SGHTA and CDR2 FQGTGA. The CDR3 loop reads CASSLEGITYEQYF. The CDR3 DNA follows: TGTGCCAGCAGCTTAGAGGGGATCACCTACGAGCAGTACTTC. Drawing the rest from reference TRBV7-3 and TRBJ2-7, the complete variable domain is GAGVSQTPSNKVTEKGKYVELRCDPISGHTALYWYRQSLGQGPEFLIYFQGTGAADDSGLPNDRFFAVRPEGSVSTLKIQRTERGDSAVYLCASSLEGITYEQYFGPGTRLTVT.

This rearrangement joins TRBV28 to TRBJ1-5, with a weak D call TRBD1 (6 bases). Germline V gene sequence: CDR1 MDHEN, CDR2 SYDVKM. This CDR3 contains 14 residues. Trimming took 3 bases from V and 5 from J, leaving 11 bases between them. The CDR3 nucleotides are TGTGCCAGCAGTTTGACAGGTTCCTATCAGCCCCAGCATTTT. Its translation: CASSLTGSYQPQHF.

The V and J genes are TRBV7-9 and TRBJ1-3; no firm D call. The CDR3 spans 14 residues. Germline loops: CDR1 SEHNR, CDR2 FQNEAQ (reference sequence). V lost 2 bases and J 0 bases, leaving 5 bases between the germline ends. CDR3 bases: TGTGCCAGCAGCTTAAACCACTCTGGAAACACCATATATTTT. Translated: CASSLNHSGNTIYF. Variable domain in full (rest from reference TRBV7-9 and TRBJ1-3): DTGVSQNPRHKITKRGQNVTFRCDPISEHNRLYWYRQTLGQGPEFLTYFQNEAQLEKSRLLSDRFSAERPKGSFSTLEIQRTEQGDSAMYLCASSLNHSGNTIYFGEGSWLTVV.

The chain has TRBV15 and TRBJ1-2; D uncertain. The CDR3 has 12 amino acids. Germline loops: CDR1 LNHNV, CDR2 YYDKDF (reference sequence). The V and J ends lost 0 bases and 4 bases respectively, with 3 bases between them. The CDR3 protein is CATSRDIYGYTF. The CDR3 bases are TGTGCCACCAGCAGAGATATCTATGGCTACACCTTC.

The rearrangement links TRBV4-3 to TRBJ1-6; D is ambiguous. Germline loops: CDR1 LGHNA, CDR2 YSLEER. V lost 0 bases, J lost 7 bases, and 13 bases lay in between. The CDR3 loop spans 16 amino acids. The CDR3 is CASSQDRGLLNSPLHF. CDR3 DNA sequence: TGCGCCAGCAGCCAAGACAGAGGACTGCTAAATTCACCCCTCCACTTT.

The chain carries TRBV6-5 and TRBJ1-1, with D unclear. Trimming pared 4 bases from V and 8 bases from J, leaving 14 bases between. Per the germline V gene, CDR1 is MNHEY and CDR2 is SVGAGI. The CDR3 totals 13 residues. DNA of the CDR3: TGTGCCAGCAGTTCCCCACAGTGGATGGAAGCTTTCTTT. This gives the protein CASSSPQWMEAFF.

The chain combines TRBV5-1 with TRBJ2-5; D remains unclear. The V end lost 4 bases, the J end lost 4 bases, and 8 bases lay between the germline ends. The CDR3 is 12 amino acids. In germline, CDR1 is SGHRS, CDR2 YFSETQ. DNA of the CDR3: TGCGCCAGCAGCCCGATCGCAGAGACCCAGTACTTC. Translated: CASSPIAETQYF.

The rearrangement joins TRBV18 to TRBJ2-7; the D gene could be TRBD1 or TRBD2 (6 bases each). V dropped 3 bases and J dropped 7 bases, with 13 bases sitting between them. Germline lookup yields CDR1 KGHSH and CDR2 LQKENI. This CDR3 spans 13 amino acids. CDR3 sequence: CASSPRGGEEQYF. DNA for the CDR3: TGTGCCAGCTCACCCAGGGGAGGTGAAGAGCAGTACTTC.

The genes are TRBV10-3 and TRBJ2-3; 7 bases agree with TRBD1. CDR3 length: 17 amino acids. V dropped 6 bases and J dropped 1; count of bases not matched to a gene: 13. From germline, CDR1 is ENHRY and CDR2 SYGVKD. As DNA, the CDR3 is TGTGCCATCAGGACAGGGATGGGGGCACTACGCACAGATACGCAGTATTTT. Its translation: CAIRTGMGALRTDTQYF.

CDR3 amino acids: CASSWRQGQRETQYF. DNA for the CDR3: TGTGCCAGCAGCTGGAGACAGGGTCAACGAGAGACCCAGTACTTC. V and J are TRBV5-4 and TRBJ2-5; 7 nucleotides align to TRBD1. V trimming: 3 bases; J trimming: 4 bases; junction bases outside the gene matches: 9. CDR1 and CDR2 (germline): SGHNT, YYREEE (reference sequence). This CDR3 has 15 amino acids. The whole variable domain, filled in from reference TRBV5-4 and TRBJ2-5, reads ETGVTQSPTHLIKTRGQQVTLRCSSQSGHNTVSWYQQALGQGPQFIFQYYREEENGRGNFPPRFSGLQFPNYSSELNVNALELDDSALYLCASSWRQGQRETQYFGPGTRLLVL.

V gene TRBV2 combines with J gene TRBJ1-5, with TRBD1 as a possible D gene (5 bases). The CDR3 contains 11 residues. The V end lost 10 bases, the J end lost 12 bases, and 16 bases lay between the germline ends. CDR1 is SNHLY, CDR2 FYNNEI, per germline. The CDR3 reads CATLGRGIQHF. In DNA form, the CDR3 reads TGTGCCACCCTTGGTCGGGGGATCCAGCATTTT.

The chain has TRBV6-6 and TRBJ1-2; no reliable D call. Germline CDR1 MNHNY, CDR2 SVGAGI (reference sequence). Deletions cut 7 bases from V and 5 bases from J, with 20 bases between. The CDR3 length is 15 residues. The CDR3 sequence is CASTKRARFPYGYTF. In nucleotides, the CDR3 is TGTGCCAGCACCAAAAGGGCCAGGTTCCCATATGGCTACACCTTC.

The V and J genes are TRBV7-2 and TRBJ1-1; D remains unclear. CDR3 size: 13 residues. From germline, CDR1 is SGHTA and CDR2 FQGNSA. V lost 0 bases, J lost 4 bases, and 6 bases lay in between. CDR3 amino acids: CASSLARTTEAFF. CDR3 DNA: TGTGCCAGCAGCTTAGCGCGGACCACTGAAGCTTTCTTT.

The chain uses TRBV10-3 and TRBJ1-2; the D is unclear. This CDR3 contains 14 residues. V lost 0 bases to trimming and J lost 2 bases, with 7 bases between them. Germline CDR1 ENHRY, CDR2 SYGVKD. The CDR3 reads CAISESRINYGYTF. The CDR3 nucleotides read TGTGCCATCAGTGAGTCACGGATCAACTATGGCTACACCTTC.